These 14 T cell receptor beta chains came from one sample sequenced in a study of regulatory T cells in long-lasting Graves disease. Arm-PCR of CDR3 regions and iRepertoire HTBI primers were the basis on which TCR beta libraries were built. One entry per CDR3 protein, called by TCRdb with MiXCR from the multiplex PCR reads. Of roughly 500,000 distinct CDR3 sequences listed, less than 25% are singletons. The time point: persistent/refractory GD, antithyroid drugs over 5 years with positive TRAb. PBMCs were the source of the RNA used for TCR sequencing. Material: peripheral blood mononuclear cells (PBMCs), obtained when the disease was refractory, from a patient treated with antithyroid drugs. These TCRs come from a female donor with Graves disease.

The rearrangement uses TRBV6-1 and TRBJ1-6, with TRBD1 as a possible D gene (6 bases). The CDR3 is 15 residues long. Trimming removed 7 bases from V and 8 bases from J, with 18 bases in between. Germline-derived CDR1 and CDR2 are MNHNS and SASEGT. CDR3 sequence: CASTPSGGRDSPLHF. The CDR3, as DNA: TGTGCCAGCACCCCCTCGGGGGGGCGGGATTCACCCCTCCACTTT.

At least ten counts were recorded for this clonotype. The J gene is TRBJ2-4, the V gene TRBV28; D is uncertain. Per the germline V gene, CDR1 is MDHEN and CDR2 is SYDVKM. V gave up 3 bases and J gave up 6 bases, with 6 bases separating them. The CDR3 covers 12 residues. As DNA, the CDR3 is TGTGCCAGCAGTTTCGGAGTAAACATTCAGTACTTC. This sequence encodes CASSFGVNIQYF.

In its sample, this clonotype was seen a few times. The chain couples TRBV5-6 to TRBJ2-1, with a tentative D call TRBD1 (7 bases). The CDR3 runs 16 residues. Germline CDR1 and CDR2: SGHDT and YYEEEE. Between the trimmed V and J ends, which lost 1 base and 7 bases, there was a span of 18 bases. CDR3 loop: CASSLSLTGRWNEQFF. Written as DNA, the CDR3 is TGTGCCAGCAGCTTGAGTCTGACAGGGAGGTGGAATGAGCAGTTCTTC.

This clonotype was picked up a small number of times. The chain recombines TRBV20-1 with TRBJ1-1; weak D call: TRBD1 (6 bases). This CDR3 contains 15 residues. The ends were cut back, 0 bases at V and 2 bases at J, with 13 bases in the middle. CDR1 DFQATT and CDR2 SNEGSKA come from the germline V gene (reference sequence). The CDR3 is CSARDLGTFNTEAFF. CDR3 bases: TGCAGTGCTAGAGACCTGGGGACATTTAACACTGAAGCTTTCTTT.

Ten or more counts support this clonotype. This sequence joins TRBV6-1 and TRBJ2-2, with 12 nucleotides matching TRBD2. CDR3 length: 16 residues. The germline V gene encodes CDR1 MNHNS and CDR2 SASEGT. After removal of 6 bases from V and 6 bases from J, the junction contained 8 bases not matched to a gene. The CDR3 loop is CASSPTTSGRPGELFF. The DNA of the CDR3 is TGTGCCAGCAGCCCTACGACTAGCGGGAGACCCGGGGAGCTGTTTTTT.

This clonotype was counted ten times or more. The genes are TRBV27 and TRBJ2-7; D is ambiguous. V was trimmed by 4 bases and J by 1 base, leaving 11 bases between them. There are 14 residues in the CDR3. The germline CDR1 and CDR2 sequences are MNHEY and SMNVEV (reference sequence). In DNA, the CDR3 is TGTGCCAGCAGTTATAACGGGCCATCCTACGAGCAGTACTTC. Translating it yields CASSYNGPSYEQYF.

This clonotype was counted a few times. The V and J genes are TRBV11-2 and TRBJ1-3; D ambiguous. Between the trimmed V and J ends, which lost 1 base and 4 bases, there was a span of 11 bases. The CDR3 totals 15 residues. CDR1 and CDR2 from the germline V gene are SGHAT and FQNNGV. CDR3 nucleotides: TGTGCCAGCAGCTTAGGGATGGGAGTCGGAAACACCATATATTTT. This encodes CASSLGMGVGNTIYF.

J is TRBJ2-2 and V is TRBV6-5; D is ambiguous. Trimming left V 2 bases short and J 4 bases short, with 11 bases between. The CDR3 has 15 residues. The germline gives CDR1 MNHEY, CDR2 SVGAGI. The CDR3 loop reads CASSYLAPGTGELFF. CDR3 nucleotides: TGTGCCAGCAGTTACCTCGCACCGGGCACCGGGGAGCTGTTTTTT.

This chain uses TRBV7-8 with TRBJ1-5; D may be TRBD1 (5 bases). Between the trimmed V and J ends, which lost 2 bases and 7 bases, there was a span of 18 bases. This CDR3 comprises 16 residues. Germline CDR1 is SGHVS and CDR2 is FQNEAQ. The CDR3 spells CASSLLSGGFPQPQHF. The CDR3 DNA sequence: TGTGCCAGCAGCTTACTGTCGGGGGGTTTCCCCCAGCCCCAGCATTTT.

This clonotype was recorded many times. CDR3 nucleotides: TGTGCCAGCAGTCAAGGACAGGGGACGAACACTGAAGCTTTCTTT. Amino acid sequence: CASSQGQGTNTEAFF. The rearrangement joins TRBV28 to TRBJ1-1; 9 bases agree with TRBD1. The CDR3 is 15 residues long. Germline V CDR1 and CDR2: MDHEN, SYDVKM. J gave up 1 base and V 5 bases, and 5 bases lay outside the gene matches.

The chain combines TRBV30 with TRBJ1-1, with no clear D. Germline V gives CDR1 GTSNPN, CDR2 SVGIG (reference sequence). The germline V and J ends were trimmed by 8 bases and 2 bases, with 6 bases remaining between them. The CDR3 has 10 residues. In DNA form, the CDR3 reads TGTGCCCTCGCCAACACTGAAGCTTTCTTT. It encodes CALANTEAFF.

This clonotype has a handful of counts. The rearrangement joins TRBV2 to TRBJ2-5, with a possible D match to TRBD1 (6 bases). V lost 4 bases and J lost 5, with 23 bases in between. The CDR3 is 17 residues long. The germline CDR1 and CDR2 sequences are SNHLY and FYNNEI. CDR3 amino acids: CASSAGRGISGRETQYF. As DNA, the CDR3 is TGTGCCAGCAGTGCGGGTAGGGGGATCTCCGGCCGCGAGACCCAGTACTTC.

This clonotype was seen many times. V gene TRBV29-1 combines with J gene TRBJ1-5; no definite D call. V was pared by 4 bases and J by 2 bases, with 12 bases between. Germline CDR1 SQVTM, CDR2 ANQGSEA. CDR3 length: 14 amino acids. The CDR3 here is CSVGSGSGNQPQHF. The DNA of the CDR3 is TGCAGCGTTGGCTCCGGGTCCGGCAATCAGCCCCAGCATTTT.

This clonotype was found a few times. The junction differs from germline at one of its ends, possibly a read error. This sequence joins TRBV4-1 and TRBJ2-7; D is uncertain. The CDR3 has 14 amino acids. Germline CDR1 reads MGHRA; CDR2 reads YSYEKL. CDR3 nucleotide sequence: TGCGCCAGCAGTCAAGGACCCGAAACCTACGAGCAGTACTTC. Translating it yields CASSQGPETYEQYF.